Following are 16 T cell receptor beta chains from one sample sequenced in a study of CD8+ T cells in alopecia areata. In each case, RNA was isolated and then reverse transcribed into cDNA as the sequencing template. The repertoire was sequenced with immunoSEQ multiplex PCR; TCRdb's copy has only in-frame clones and lacks some. This table has roughly 250,000 clones, around 64% appearing once. Regarding treatment: oral pan-JAK inhibitor, 5-10 mg twice daily. The specimen was CD4+ T cells sorted from blood, collected between weeks 51 and 52, from a patient treated with tofacitinib. The receptors were gathered from a human donor with alopecia areata.

This clone appeared a few times. The chain is built from TRBV7-2 and TRBJ2-3; 7 positions match TRBD2. Unmatched junction bases numbered 5, after V lost 4 bases and J lost 4 bases. From germline, CDR1 is SGHTA and CDR2 FQGNSA. This CDR3 comprises 14 residues. In DNA form, the CDR3 reads TGTGCCAGCAGCTCGGGGGGTGGCCCAGATACGCAGTATTTT. Translation gives CASSSGGGPDTQYF.

Concerning this clone itself: The sample contains more than one DNA sequence encoding this CDR3. This sequence joins TRBV29-1 and TRBJ1-4; 10 bases fit TRBD1. Germline V gene lookup returns CDR1 SQVTM and CDR2 ANQGSEA. CDR3 size: 12 residues. CDR3 DNA: TGCAGTGCCGGGACAGGGGATGAAAAACTGTTTTTT. Encoded protein: CSAGTGDEKLFF.

V usage is TRBV6-5 and J usage is TRBJ1-2; weak D call: TRBD1 (5 bases). The CDR3 has 13 residues. Germline-derived CDR1 and CDR2 are MNHEY and SVGAGI. Trimming pared 4 bases from V and 2 bases from J, leaving 8 bases between. The DNA for the CDR3 is TGTGCCAGCAGTTCGGGACTAAACTATGGCTACACCTTC. Encoded protein: CASSSGLNYGYTF.

V and J are TRBV7-9 and TRBJ1-2, with TRBD1 matching 9 bases. V dropped 5 bases and J dropped 2; count of bases not matched to a gene: 3. Germline V gene data show CDR1 as SEHNR and CDR2 as FQNEAQ (reference sequence). CDR3 size: 14 residues. DNA of the CDR3: TGTGCCAGCAGCACCACAGGGGGCAACTATGGCTACACCTTC. It is translated as CASSTTGGNYGYTF.

The CDR3 reads CASSLDRDTQYF. CDR3 DNA sequence: TGTGCCAGCAGCTTGGACAGGGATACGCAGTATTTT. The gene calls are TRBV5-6 and TRBJ2-3, with D maybe TRBD1 (5 bases). Trimming removed 0 bases from V and 6 bases from J, with 5 bases in between. CDR3 length: 12 amino acids. The V gene's germline CDR1 is SGHDT and CDR2 YYEEEE. The full variable domain, with the rest looked up from reference TRBV5-6 and TRBJ2-3, is DAGVTQSPTHLIKTRGQQVTLRCSPKSGHDTVSWYQQALGQGPQFIFQYYEEEERQRGNFPDRFSGHQFPNYSSELNVNALLLGDSALYLCASSLDRDTQYFGPGTRLTVL.

V usage is TRBV30 and J usage is TRBJ1-5; tentatively, D is TRBD1 (6 bases). CDR1 GTSNPN and CDR2 SVGIG come from the germline V gene (reference sequence). This CDR3 comprises 13 residues. With 3 bases removed from V and 3 bases from J, the gap between germline ends came to 9 bases. CDR3 sequence (DNA): TGTGCCTGGAGACAGGGTCCCAATCAGCCCCAGCATTTT. Its translation: CAWRQGPNQPQHF.

The rearrangement links TRBV19 to TRBJ1-1, with 11 bases lining up with TRBD1. CDR1 LNHDA and CDR2 SQIVND come from the germline V gene (reference sequence). V lost 6 bases to trimming and J lost 2 bases; unmatched junction nucleotides: 8. This CDR3 has 16 amino acids. This CDR3 is CASSLTRTGGNTEAFF. Written as DNA, the CDR3 is TGTGCCAGTAGCCTCACCCGGACAGGGGGCAACACTGAAGCTTTCTTT. Full variable domain (rest looked up from reference TRBV19 and TRBJ1-1): DGGITQSPKYLFRKEGQNVTLSCEQNLNHDAMYWYRQDPGQGLRLIYYSQIVNDFQKGDIAEGYSVSREKKESFPLTVTSAQKNPTAFYLCASSLTRTGGNTEAFFGQGTRLTVV.

The chain recombines TRBV7-9 with TRBJ1-6; no clear D gene. Germline CDR1 is SEHNR and CDR2 is FQNEAQ (reference sequence). The ends were cut back, 0 bases at V and 14 bases at J, with 11 bases in the middle. This CDR3 contains 13 residues. The CDR3 DNA is TGTGCCAGCAGCTTAGCGCGGAGCTACGCCCTCCACTTT. Translation gives CASSLARSYALHF.

As to this clone: At one of its ends the junction is not consistent with the germline gene, which may arise from a read error. The chain has TRBV30 and TRBJ2-3; unclear D gene. The CDR3 loop spans 12 amino acids. The germline CDR1 and CDR2 sequences are GTSNPN and SVGIG (reference sequence). In nucleotides, the CDR3 is TGTGCCTGGAGTGAAGGCACGGATACGCAGTATTTT. Translation gives CAWSEGTDTQYF.

The V call is TRBV29-1, the J call TRBJ2-3, with D perhaps TRBD2 (7 bases). Germline CDR1 is SQVTM and CDR2 is ANQGSEA. The CDR3 consists of 13 residues. Trimming removed 4 bases from V and 4 bases from J, with 12 bases in between. The CDR3 DNA reads TGCAGCGTTGCAGGGGCGGGGGCAGATACGCAGTATTTT. This encodes CSVAGAGADTQYF.

This chain joins TRBV4-1 and TRBJ1-1, with D uncertain. The CDR3 consists of 14 residues. The V gene's germline CDR1 is MGHRA and CDR2 YSYEKL. V gave up 2 bases and J gave up 6 bases, with 13 bases separating them. For the CDR3, the DNA is TGCGCCAGCAGCCAACCTGGCAGCTCCGCTGAAGCTTTCTTT. Translation: CASSQPGSSAEAFF.

The chain carries TRBV9 and TRBJ2-3; D unclear. The CDR3 totals 14 residues. Germline V lookup: CDR1 SGDLS, CDR2 YYNGEE. Deletions cut 0 bases from V and 6 bases from J, with 11 bases between. CDR3 region: CASSVEWGGDTQYF. The CDR3 DNA follows: TGTGCCAGCAGCGTAGAGTGGGGTGGCGATACGCAGTATTTT.

The CDR3 sequence is CAISLISGANVLTF. For the CDR3, the DNA is TGTGCCATCAGCCTAATCTCTGGGGCCAACGTCCTGACTTTC. This chain connects TRBV10-3 to TRBJ2-6; the D is unclear. From germline, CDR1 is ENHRY and CDR2 SYGVKD. The V end was cut by 6 bases, the J end by 0 bases, with 6 bases between. The CDR3 is 14 amino acids.

The genes are TRBV5-6 and TRBJ1-2; D unresolved. CDR3 length: 13 residues. The V end was cut by 0 bases, the J end by 8 bases, with 11 bases between. Germline V gene data show CDR1 as SGHDT and CDR2 as YYEEEE. The CDR3 nucleotides are TGTGCCAGCAGCTTGGCCAGACGGGAAGGCTACACCTTC. It yields the protein CASSLARREGYTF.

V and J are TRBV10-3 and TRBJ2-3, with 11 bases identical to TRBD2. V trimming: 9 bases; J trimming: 1 base; junction bases outside the gene matches: 0. Per germline, CDR1 ENHRY and CDR2 SYGVKD. CDR3 length equals 13 residues. The CDR3 spells CAMGLAGTDTQYF. In nucleotides, the CDR3 is TGTGCCATGGGACTAGCGGGCACAGATACGCAGTATTTT.

In regard to this clone: In the same sample, other DNA sequences code for this CDR3. The rearrangement joins TRBV29-1 to TRBJ1-5; D not certain. Germline loops: CDR1 SQVTM, CDR2 ANQGSEA. The CDR3 has 13 amino acids. V was pared by 6 bases and J by 1 base, with 10 bases between. The CDR3 sequence: CSVGVGSNQPQHF. CDR3 DNA: TGCAGCGTCGGAGTCGGGAGCAATCAGCCCCAGCATTTT.